This T cell receptor (beta chain) was captured by sequencing in a study of cytomegalovirus exposure and HLA in healthy donors. Broader study findings: An analysis that was carried out later associated 15,000 to 20,000 TCR beta sequences with HLA alleles at 0.05 false discovery rate. According to an earlier analysis, most TCR beta V segments yielded productive rearrangements about 87% or about 30% of the time. The availability of immune exposure information extended only to CMV serostatus. The listing of 150 to 200 TCR beta chains classed them as cytomegalovirus-associated.

With 60 Vbeta and 13 Jbeta primers, the PCR was carried out. Profiled with immunoSEQ multiplex PCR; TCRdb holds only in-frame clones, not every one. Of 150,000 to 200,000 clones in the sample, around 83% were seen once. Remarks on this clone: Its target is not known.

The CDR3 runs to 15 residues. Germline-derived CDR1 and CDR2 are SGHNT and YENEEA. After removal of 1 base from V and 10 bases from J, the junction contained 6 bases not matched to a gene. The sequence came from a man between 45 and 60 years old in good health and CMV-seropositive. The V call is TRBV11-3, the J call TRBJ2-1; 11 bases agree with TRBD2. The sequencing sample was made of PBMCs. The CDR3 DNA sequence: TGTGCCAGCAGCTTAGCACTAGCGGGAGCAGGGGAGCAGTTCTTC. This translates into CASSLALAGAGEQFF.